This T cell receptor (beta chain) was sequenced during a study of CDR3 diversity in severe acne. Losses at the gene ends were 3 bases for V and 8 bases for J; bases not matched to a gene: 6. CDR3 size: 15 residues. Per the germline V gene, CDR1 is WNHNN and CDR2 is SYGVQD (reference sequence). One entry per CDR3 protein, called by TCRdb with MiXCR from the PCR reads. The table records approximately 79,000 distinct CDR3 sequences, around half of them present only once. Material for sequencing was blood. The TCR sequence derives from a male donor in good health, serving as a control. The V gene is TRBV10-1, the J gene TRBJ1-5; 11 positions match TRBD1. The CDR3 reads CASSDRTGGIKPQHF. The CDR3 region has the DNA TGCGCCAGCAGTGACCGGACAGGGGGCATCAAGCCCCAGCATTTT.